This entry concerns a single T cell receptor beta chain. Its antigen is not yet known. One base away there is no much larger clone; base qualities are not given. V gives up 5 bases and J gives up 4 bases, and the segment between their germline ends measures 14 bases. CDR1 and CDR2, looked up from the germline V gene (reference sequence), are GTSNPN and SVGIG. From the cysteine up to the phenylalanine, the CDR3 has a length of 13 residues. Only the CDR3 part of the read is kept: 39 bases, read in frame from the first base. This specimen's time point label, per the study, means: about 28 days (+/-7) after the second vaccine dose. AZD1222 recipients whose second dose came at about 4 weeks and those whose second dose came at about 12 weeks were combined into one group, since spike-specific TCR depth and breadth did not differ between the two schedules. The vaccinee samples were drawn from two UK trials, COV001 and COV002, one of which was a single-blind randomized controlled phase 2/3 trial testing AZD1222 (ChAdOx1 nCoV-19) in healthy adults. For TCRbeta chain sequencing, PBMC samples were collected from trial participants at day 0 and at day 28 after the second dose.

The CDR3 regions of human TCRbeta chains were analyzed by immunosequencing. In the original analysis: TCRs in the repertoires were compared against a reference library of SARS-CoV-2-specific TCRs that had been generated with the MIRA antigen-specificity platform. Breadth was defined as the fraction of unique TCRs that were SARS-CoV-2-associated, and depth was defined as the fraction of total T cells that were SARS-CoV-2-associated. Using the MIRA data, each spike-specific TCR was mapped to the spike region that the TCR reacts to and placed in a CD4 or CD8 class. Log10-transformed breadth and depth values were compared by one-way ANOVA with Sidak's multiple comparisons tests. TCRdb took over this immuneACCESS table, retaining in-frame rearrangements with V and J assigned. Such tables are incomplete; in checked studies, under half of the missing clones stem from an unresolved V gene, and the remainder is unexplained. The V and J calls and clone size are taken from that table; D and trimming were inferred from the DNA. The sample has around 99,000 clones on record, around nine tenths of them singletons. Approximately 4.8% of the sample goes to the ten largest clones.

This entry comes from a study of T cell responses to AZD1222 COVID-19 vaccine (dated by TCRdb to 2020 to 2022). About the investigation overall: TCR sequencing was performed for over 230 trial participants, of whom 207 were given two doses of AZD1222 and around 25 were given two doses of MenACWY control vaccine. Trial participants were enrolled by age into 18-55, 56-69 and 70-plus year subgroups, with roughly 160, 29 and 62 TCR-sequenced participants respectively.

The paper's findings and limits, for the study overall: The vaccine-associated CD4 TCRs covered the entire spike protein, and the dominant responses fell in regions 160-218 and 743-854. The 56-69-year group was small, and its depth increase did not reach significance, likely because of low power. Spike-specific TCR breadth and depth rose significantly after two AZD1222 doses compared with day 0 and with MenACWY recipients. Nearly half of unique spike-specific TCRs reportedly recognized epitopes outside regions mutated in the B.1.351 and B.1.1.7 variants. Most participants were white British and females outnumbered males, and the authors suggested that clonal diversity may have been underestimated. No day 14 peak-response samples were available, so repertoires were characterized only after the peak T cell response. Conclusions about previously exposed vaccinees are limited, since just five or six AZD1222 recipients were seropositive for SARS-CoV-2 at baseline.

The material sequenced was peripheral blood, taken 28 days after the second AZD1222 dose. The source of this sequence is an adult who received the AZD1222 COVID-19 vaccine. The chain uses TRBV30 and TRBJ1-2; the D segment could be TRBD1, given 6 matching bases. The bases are TGTGCCTGGGACCGGGACACCGTCTATGGCTACACCTTC. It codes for CAWDRDTVYGYTF.